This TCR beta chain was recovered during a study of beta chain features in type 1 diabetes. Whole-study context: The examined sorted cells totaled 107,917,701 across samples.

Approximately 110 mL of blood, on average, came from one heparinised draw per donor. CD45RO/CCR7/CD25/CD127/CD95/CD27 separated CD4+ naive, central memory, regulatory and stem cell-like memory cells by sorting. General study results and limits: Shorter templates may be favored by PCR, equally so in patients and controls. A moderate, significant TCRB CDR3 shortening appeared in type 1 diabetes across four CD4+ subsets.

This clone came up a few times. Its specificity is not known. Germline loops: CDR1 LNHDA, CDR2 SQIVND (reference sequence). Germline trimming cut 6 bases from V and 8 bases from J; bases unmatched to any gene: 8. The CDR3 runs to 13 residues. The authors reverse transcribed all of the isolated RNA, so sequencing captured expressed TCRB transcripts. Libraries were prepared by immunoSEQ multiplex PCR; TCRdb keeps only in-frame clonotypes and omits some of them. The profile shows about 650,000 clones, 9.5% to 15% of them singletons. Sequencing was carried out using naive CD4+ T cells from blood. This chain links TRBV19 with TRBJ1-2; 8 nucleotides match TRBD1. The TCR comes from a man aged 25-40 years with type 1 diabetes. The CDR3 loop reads CASSQDRDSGYTF. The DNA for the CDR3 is TGTGCCAGTAGCCAGGACAGGGATTCCGGCTACACCTTC.